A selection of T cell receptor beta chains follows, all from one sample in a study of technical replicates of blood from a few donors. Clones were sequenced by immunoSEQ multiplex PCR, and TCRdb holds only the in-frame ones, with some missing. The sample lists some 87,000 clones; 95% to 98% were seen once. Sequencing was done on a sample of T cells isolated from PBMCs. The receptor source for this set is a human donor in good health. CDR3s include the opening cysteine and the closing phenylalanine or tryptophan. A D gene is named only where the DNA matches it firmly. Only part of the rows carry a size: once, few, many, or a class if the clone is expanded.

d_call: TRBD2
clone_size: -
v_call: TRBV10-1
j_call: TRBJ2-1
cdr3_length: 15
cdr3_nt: TGCGCCAGCAGTGATGCTCGGGGGGGCTACAATGAGCAGTTCTTC
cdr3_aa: CASSDARGGYNEQFF

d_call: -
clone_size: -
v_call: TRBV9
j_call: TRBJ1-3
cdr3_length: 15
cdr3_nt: TGTGCCAGCAGCGTAGGGGGAGGGACTGCGGACACCATATATTTT
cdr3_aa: CASSVGGGTADTIYF

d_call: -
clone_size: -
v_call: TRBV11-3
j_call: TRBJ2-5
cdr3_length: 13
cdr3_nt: TGTGCCAGCAGCCTACAGGGATTTGGGACCCAGTACTTC
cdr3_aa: CASSLQGFGTQYF

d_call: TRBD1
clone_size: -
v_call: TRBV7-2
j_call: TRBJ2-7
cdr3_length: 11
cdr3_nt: TGTGCCAGCCAGATCAGGGGGCGCAGGTACTTC
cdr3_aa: CASQIRGRRYF

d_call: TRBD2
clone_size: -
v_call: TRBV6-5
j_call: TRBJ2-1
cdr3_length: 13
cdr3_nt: TGTGCCAGCACCACTAGCGGGAGGAGCGAGCAGTTCTTC
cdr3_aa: CASTTSGRSEQFF

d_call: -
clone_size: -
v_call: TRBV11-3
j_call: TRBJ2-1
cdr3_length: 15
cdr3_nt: TGTGCCAGCAGCCCCTTCTCGGGAGCCCTCAATGAGCAGTTCTTC
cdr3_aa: CASSPFSGALNEQFF

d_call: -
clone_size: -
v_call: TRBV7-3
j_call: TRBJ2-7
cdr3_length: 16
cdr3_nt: TGTGCCAGCAGCGCGGCCTCCGGGAAAAGCTCCTACGAGCAGTACTTC
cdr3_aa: CASSAASGKSSYEQYF

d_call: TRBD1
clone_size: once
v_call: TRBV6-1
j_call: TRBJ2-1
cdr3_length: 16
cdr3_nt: TGTGCCAGCAGTGAAGGTGTGGGGACAGTATTCAATGAGCAGTTCTTC
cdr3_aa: CASSEGVGTVFNEQFF

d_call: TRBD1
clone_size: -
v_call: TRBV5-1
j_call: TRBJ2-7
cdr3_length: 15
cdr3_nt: TGCGCCAGCAGCCCGTGGACAGGGATGACCTACGAGCAGTACTTC
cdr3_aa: CASSPWTGMTYEQYF

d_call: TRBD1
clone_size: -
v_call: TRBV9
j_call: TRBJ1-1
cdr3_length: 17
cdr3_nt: TGTGCCAGCAGCGTAGCTCCTCAGGGACAGGGCTCCCGAGAAGCTTTCTTT
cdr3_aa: CASSVAPQGQGSREAFF

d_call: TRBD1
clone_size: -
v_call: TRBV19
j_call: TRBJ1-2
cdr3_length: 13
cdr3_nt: TGTGCCAGTAGTATAGGACAGGGGTATGGCTACACCTTC
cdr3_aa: CASSIGQGYGYTF

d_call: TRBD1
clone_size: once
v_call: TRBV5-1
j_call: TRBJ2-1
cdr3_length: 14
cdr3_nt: TGCGCCAGCAGCTGGGTGACAGGGGGCGATGAGCAGTTCTTC
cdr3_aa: CASSWVTGGDEQFF

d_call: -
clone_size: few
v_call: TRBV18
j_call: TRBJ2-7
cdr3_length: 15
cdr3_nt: TGTGCCAGCTCACCACCGGTGGTCAGGGGACACGAGCAGTACTTC
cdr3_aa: CASSPPVVRGHEQYF

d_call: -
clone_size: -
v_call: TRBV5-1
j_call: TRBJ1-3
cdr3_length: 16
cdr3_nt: TGCGCCAGCAGCTTGGACAGGCCCGTCTCTGGAAACACCATATATTTT
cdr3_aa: CASSLDRPVSGNTIYF

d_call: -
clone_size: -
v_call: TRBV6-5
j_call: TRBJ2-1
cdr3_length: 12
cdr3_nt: TGTGCCAGCAGTTACTACGGCAATGAGCAGTTCTTC
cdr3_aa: CASSYYGNEQFF

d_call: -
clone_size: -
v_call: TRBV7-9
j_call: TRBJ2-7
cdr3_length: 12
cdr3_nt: TGTGCCAGCAGCCCAACTAGCAACGAGCAGTACTTC
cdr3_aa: CASSPTSNEQYF

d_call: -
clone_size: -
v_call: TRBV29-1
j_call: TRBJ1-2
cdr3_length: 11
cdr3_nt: TGCAGCGTTGGGAGGGATAATGGCTACACCTTC
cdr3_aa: CSVGRDNGYTF

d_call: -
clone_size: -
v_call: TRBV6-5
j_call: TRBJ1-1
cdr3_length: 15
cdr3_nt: TGTGCCAGCAGTTTTCGCGGTGCAGCCAACACTGAAGCTTTCTTT
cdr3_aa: CASSFRGAANTEAFF

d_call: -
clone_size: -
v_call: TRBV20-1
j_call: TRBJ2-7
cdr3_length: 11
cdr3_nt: TGCAGTGCTGAGGATTCTTACGAGCAGTACTTC
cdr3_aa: CSAEDSYEQYF

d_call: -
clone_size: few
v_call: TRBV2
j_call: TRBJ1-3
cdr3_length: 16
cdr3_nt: TGTGCCAGCAGTGAACATGTGGGCAGTAGTGGAAACACCATATATTTT
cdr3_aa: CASSEHVGSSGNTIYF

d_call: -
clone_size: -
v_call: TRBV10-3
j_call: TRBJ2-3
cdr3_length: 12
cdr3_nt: TGTGCCACCCGGGACATGGGCGATACGCAGTATTTT
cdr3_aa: CATRDMGDTQYF

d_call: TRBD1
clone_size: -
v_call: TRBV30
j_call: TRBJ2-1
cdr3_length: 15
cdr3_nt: TGTGCCTGGAGTGCAGTGGACAGGGGGCCGCTCTTTCAGTTCTTC
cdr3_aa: CAWSAVDRGPLFQFF

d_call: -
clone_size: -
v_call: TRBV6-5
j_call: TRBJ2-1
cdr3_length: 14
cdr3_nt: TGTGCCAGCAGTTACTCCGGGATTTACAATGAGCAGTTCTTC
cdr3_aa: CASSYSGIYNEQFF

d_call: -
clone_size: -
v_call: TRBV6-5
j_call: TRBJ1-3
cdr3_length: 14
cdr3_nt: TGTGCCAGCAGTTACACACAGGGCCGGAGCTCCATATATTTT
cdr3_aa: CASSYTQGRSSIYF

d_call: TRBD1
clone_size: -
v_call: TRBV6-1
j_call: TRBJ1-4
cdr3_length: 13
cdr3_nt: TGTGCCAGTGACAGGGGAACTAATGAAAAACTGTTTTTT
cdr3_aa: CASDRGTNEKLFF

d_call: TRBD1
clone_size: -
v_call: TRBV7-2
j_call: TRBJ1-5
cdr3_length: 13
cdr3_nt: TGTGCCAGCAGCTTGACAGGGGCTCAGCCCCAGCATTTT
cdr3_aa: CASSLTGAQPQHF

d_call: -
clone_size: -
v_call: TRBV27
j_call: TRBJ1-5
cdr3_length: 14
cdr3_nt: TGTGCCAGCAGTTCTGGGAGGGGCAATCAGCCCCAGCATTTT
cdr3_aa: CASSSGRGNQPQHF

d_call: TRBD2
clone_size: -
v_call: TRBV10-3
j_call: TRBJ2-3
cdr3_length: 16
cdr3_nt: TGTGCCATCAGTGTTTCGGCGGGAGTTGGTGCAGATACGCAGTATTTT
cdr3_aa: CAISVSAGVGADTQYF

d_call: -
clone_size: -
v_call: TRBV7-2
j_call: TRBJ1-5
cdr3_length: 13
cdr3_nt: TGTGCCAGCAGCTTAGGTAGAGGTCAGCCCCAGCATTTT
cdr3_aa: CASSLGRGQPQHF

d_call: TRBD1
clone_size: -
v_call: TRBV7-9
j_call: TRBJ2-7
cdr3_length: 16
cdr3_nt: TGTGCCAGCAGCTTAGCGCTCGGGACAGGACATAACGAGCAGTACTTC
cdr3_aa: CASSLALGTGHNEQYF

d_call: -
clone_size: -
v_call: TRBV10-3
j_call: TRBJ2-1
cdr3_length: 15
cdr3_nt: TGTGCCATCAGACCACCGTCAGCGGGCGGCAATGAGCAGTTCTTC
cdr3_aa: CAIRPPSAGGNEQFF

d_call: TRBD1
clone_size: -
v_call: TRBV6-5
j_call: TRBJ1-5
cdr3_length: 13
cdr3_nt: TGTGCCAGCAGTACAGGGGGCGCCCAGCCCCAGCATTTT
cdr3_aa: CASSTGGAQPQHF

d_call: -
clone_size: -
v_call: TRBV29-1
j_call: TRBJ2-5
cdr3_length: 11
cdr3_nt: TGCAGCGTTGGAGGGTGGGAGACCCAGTACTTC
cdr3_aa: CSVGGWETQYF

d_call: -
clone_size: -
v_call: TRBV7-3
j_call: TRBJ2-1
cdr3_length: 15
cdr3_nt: TGTGCCAGCAGCTTAAATAGCGGTTTATACAATGAGCAGTTCTTC
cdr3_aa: CASSLNSGLYNEQFF

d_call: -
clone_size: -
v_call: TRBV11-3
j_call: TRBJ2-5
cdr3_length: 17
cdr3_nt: TGTGCCAGCAGCCCAGCCTTTAAGGACAGAAAGCAAGAGACCCAGTACTTC
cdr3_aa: CASSPAFKDRKQETQYF

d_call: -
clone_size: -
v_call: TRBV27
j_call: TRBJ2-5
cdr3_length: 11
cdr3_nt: TGTGCCAGCAGTGTGGGCCAGACCCAGTACTTC
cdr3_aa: CASSVGQTQYF

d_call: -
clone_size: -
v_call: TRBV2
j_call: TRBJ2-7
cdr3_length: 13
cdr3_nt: TGTGCCACACCCGGGACATTCTCCTACGAGCAGTACTTC
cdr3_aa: CATPGTFSYEQYF

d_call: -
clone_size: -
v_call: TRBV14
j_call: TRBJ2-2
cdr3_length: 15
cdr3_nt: TGTGCCAGCAGCCAAGACACAGTCTACACCGGGGAGCTGTTTTTT
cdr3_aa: CASSQDTVYTGELFF

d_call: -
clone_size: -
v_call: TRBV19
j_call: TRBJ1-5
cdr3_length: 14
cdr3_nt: TGTGCCAGTAGTATTAGGGAGGGGAGCCAGCCCCAGCATTTT
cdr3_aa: CASSIREGSQPQHF

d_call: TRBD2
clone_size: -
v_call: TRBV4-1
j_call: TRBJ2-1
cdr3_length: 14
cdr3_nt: TGCGCCAGCAGCCTAGCGGGAGGATACGATGAGCAGTTCTTC
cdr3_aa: CASSLAGGYDEQFF

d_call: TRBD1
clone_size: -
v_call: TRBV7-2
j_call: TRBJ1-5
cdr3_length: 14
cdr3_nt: TGTGCCAGCAGCTTGACAGGGTTAAATCAGCCCCAGCATTTT
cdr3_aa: CASSLTGLNQPQHF

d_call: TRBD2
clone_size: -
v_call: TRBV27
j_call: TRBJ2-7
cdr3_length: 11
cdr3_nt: TGTGCCAGCAGTTTTAAGGCAGGGAGGGACTTC
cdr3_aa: CASSFKAGRDF

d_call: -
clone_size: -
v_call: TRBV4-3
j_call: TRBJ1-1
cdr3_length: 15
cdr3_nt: TGCGCCAGCAGCCAAGGTCTGAGAGGGGGAGAGGAAGCTTTCTTT
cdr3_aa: CASSQGLRGGEEAFF

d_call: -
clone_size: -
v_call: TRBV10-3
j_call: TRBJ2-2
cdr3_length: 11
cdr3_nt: TGTGCCATCAGTGGAGCCGGGGAGCTGTTTTTT
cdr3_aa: CAISGAGELFF

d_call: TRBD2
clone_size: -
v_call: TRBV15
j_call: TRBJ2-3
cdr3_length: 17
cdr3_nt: TGTGCCACCAGCAGCGGGGGGAAAGGGGCTGGCACAGATACGCAGTATTTT
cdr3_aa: CATSSGGKGAGTDTQYF

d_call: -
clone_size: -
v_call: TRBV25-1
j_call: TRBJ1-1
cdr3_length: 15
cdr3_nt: TGTGCCAGCAGTGCGTCCGAGGGTGGGAACACTGAAGCTTTCTTT
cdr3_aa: CASSASEGGNTEAFF

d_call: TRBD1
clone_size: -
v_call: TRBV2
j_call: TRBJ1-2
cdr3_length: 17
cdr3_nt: TGTGCCAGCAGTGAAGATATGGGACAGGGGATTAACTATGGCTACACCTTC
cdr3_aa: CASSEDMGQGINYGYTF

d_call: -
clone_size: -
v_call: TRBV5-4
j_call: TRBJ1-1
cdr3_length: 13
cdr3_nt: TGTGCCAGCAGCTTGGGGGGCAGAAATGAAGCTTTCTTT
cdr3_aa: CASSLGGRNEAFF

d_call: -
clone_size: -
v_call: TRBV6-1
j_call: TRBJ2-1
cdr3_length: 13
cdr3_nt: TGTGCCAGCACCAGGGGTCTGTACAATGAGCAGTTCTTC
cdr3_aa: CASTRGLYNEQFF

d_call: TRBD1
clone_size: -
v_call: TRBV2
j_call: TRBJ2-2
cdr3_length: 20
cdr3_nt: TGTGCCAGCAGCCGCTTACCGGGACAGGGGGACTCCCGATACACCGGGGAGCTGTTTTTT
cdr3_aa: CASSRLPGQGDSRYTGELFF

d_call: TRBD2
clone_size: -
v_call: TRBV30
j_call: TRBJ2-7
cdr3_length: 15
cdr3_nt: TGTGCCTGGAGTGGTGGACTAGGGAGCTCCTACGAGCAGTACTTC
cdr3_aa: CAWSGGLGSSYEQYF

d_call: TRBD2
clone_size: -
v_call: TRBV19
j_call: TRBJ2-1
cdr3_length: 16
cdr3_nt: TGTGCCAGTAGTATAGAGCCGGGACTAGTCTACAATGAGCAGTTCTTC
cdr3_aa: CASSIEPGLVYNEQFF

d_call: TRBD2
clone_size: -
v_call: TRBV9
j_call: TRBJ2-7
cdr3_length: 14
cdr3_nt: TGTGCCAGCAGTTATAGCGGGCTCTCCTACGAGCAGTACTTC
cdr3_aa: CASSYSGLSYEQYF

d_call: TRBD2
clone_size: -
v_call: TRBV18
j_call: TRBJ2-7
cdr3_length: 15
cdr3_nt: TGTGCCAGCTCACCACCTGCGGGAGGTCTCTACGAGCAGTACTTC
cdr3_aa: CASSPPAGGLYEQYF

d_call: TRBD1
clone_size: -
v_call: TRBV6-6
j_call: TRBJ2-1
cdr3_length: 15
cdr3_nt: TGTGCCAGCACCGCTCAGGGGGCATTCTACAATGAGCAGTTCTTC
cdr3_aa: CASTAQGAFYNEQFF

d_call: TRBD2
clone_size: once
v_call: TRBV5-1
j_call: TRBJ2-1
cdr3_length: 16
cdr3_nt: TGCGCCAGCAGCTTGGCCCTAGCGGGTTCCTACAATGAGCAGTTCTTC
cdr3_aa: CASSLALAGSYNEQFF

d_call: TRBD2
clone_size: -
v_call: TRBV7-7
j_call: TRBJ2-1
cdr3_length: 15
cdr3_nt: TGTGCCAGCAGCCCCACTAGCGGTTCCTACAATGAGCAGTTCTTC
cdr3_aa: CASSPTSGSYNEQFF